A single sample gave rise to the 16 T cell receptor beta chains below, sequenced in a study of blood T cell repertoires in COVID-19 (TCRdb year 2020). The receptor library was made with the immunoSEQ multiplex PCR assay. This immuneACCESS table, as held by TCRdb, lists in-frame sequences with V and J called but not all clones. Of the missing ones, under half trace to an unresolved V gene in checked studies; the others have no known cause. Across this sample there are about 80,000 clones, with 87% seen only once. The ten most abundant clones make up approximately 4.9% of the sample. The source material was peripheral blood. The receptors here all came from a woman aged 80 or over with active or convalescent COVID-19.

The chain recombines TRBV5-1 with TRBJ2-5; TRBD2 matches 8 bases. With V trimmed by 1 base and J by 5 bases, 7 bases remained unmatched. The CDR3 has 15 residues. CDR1 SGHRS and CDR2 YFSETQ come from the germline V gene. The CDR3 is CASSLTGGPGETQYF. The CDR3 coding sequence is TGCGCCAGCAGCTTGACGGGGGGGCCTGGGGAGACCCAGTACTTC.

This clone was observed a few times. The J gene is TRBJ2-7, the V gene TRBV6-1; TRBD1 matches 12 bases. The trim removed 2 bases at V and 7 bases at J, leaving 6 bases unmatched. CDR3 length equals 15 residues. Germline V lookup: CDR1 MNHNS, CDR2 SASEGT. The CDR3 protein is CASSETGTGGREQYF. The DNA for the CDR3 is TGTGCCAGCAGTGAAACAGGGACAGGGGGCCGGGAGCAGTACTTC.

The genes are TRBV18 and TRBJ1-2; D unresolved. This CDR3 region has 13 residues. The germline V and J ends were trimmed by 1 base and 6 bases, with 9 bases remaining between them. CDR1 KGHSH and CDR2 LQKENI come from the germline V gene. The CDR3 spells CASSPQQEDGYTF. The CDR3 nucleotides read TGTGCCAGCTCACCACAGCAGGAAGATGGCTACACCTTC.

The chain links TRBV9 to TRBJ1-2, with 12 bases lining up with TRBD1. Germline assignment: CDR1 SGDLS and CDR2 YYNGEE. CDR3 length: 15 residues. V gave up 7 bases and J gave up 8 bases; unmatched junction bases: 12. The CDR3 loop is CASRPPGQGAAGYTF. The DNA of the CDR3 is TGTGCCAGCCGTCCCCCGGGACAGGGGGCGGCAGGCTACACCTTC.

This clone was observed a handful of times. The chain is built from TRBV27 and TRBJ2-2, with no clear D. The CDR3 length is 12 residues. From germline, CDR1 is MNHEY and CDR2 SMNVEV (reference sequence). V lost 7 bases and J 4 bases, leaving 7 bases between the germline ends. CDR3: CASKRSTGELFF. For the CDR3, the DNA is TGTGCCAGCAAACGGTCCACCGGGGAGCTGTTTTTT.

V gene TRBV6-5 combines with J gene TRBJ1-2; 7 nucleotides match TRBD1. Germline CDR1 MNHEY, CDR2 SVGAGI. This CDR3 has 13 amino acids. J was trimmed by 8 bases and V by 2 bases; bases with no gene match: 5. DNA of the CDR3: TGTGCCAGCAGTTACGTACAGGGGATGGGCTACACCTTC. Translation: CASSYVQGMGYTF.

This clone has a single count. The chain recombines TRBV7-2 with TRBJ1-2; D ambiguous. CDR1 and CDR2 (germline): SGHTA, FQGNSA. Trimming removed 1 base from V and 2 bases from J, with 8 bases in between. This CDR3 contains 14 residues. CDR3 region: CASSLGAGNYGYTF. In nucleotides, the CDR3 is TGTGCCAGCAGCTTAGGGGCGGGAAACTATGGCTACACCTTC.

The chain combines TRBV15 with TRBJ2-3, with D possibly being TRBD1 (5 bases). CDR3 length equals 15 residues. Between the trimmed V and J ends, which lost 2 bases and 2 bases, there was a span of 11 bases. The germline CDR1 and CDR2 sequences are LNHNV and YYDKDF (reference sequence). DNA for the CDR3: TGTGCCACCAGCAGAAAGGGGATCTTCACAGATACGCAGTATTTT. It encodes CATSRKGIFTDTQYF.

The CDR3 DNA reads as TGTGCCAGCAGCTTCAGGCAGGGGGCCGCATGGACCCAGTACTTC. It encodes CASSFRQGAAWTQYF. This chain links TRBV7-9 with TRBJ2-5; 8 bases align to TRBD1. The V gene end was trimmed by 3 bases and the J gene end by 7 bases; junction bases not matched to a gene: 10. CDR1 and CDR2 from the germline V gene are SEHNR and FQNEAQ (reference sequence). The CDR3 covers 15 residues.

V gene TRBV18 combines with J gene TRBJ1-4, with 9 nucleotides matching TRBD1. CDR3 length: 14 amino acids. The V gene end was trimmed by 5 bases and the J gene end by 7 bases; junction bases not matched to a gene: 5. CDR1 and CDR2 from the germline V gene are KGHSH and LQKENI. CDR3 sequence: CASSSDRGAEKLFF. CDR3 DNA: TGTGCCAGCTCATCTGACAGGGGGGCTGAAAAACTGTTTTTT.

This sequence joins TRBV18 and TRBJ2-2, with a weak D call TRBD2 (6 bases). The V gene lost 2 bases and the J gene lost 3 bases, with 16 bases spanning the gap. Per the germline V gene, CDR1 is KGHSH and CDR2 is LQKENI. The CDR3 contains 17 residues. CDR3 in amino acids: CASSPFGGNLDTGELFF. CDR3 DNA sequence: TGTGCCAGCTCACCATTTGGCGGGAATCTGGACACCGGGGAGCTGTTTTTT.

This chain joins TRBV2 and TRBJ2-1; tentatively, D is TRBD1 (6 bases). The germline V gene encodes CDR1 SNHLY and CDR2 FYNNEI. This CDR3 contains 15 residues. Trimming cost V 3 bases and J 4 bases, with 13 bases left between them. CDR3 nucleotides: TGTGCCAGCAGTGAGACAGGCCGTGTTTACAATGAGCAGTTCTTC. It codes for CASSETGRVYNEQFF. Variable domain in full (rest from reference TRBV2 and TRBJ2-1): EPEVTQTPSHQVTQMGQEVILRCVPISNHLYFYWYRQILGQKVEFLVSFYNNEISEKSEIFDDQFSVERPDGSNFTLKIRSTKLEDSAMYFCASSETGRVYNEQFFGPGTRLTVL.

The chain combines TRBV10-1 with TRBJ2-1, with 7 bases matching TRBD2. The CDR3 runs 17 residues. V shed 5 bases and J 0 bases; nucleotides not matched to a gene: 10. Germline V gives CDR1 WNHNN, CDR2 SYGVQD (reference sequence). The CDR3 nucleotides read TGCGCCAGCAGTAAAAATAAGGCGGGAGCCTCCTACAATGAGCAGTTCTTC. It is translated as CASSKNKAGASYNEQFF.

This clone was observed a handful of times. As DNA, the CDR3 is TGTGCCAGCATCTTTAGCGGGGGACGGGAAAAACTGTTTTTT. Protein sequence: CASIFSGGREKLFF. The chain couples TRBV28 to TRBJ1-4; D is perhaps TRBD1 (5 bases). Germline-derived CDR1 and CDR2 are MDHEN and SYDVKM. CDR3 length: 14 residues. The V end was cut by 7 bases, the J end by 8 bases, with 17 bases between.

The rearrangement joins TRBV9 to TRBJ2-7; 11 bases line up with TRBD2. In germline, CDR1 is SGDLS, CDR2 YYNGEE. The CDR3 contains 15 residues. After removal of 3 bases from V and 6 bases from J, the junction contained 8 bases not matched to a gene. The CDR3: CASSETLAGGSEQYF. In DNA, the CDR3 is TGTGCCAGCAGCGAAACTCTAGCGGGGGGATCCGAGCAGTACTTC.

V gene TRBV18 combines with J gene TRBJ2-5, with 11 bases identical to TRBD2. CDR1 KGHSH and CDR2 LQKENI come from the germline V gene. This CDR3 is 18 amino acids long. With V trimmed by 3 bases and J by 1 base, 10 bases remained unmatched. CDR3 protein: CASSPLLAGGDRQETQYF. DNA of the CDR3: TGTGCCAGCTCACCTCTTTTAGCGGGAGGGGATCGCCAAGAGACCCAGTACTTC. The whole variable domain, filled in from reference TRBV18 and TRBJ2-5, reads NAGVMQNPRHLVRRRGQEARLRCSPMKGHSHVYWYRQLPEEGLKFMVYLQKENIIDESGMPKERFSAEFPKEGPSILRIQQVVRGDSAAYFCASSPLLAGGDRQETQYFGPGTRLLVL.